One T cell receptor beta chain is described in this entry. Its antigen is currently not known. The sample holds no much larger clone one base away, and base qualities are not on file. Unmatched junction bases come to 13, with V trimmed by 6 bases and J by 6 bases. Including cysteine and phenylalanine, the CDR3 has 16 amino acids. The kept DNA is CDR3 alone, 48 bases in frame from the first base. CDR1 and CDR2, per the germline V gene, are SGHTA and FQGNSA. This entry comes from a study of cytomegalovirus exposure and HLA in healthy donors (dated by TCRdb to about 2017). For context, the study as a whole: An earlier analysis of approximately 600 of the donors reported about 290 Gb of sequence data and some 100 million unique TCR beta sequences from about 200 million T cells. An early release that covered about 600 HLA-typed donors contained around 300 gigabases of sequencing data and roughly 84 million unique TCR sequences. The genetic ancestry cluster associated with self-reported Caucasian donors included 81% of the roughly 400 genotyped donors. The aim of the study was to test whether cataloging public T cell receptors could identify signatures of past pathogen exposure. The study profiled the T cell repertoires of around 700 subjects by immunosequencing and related them to cytomegalovirus serostatus. Besides the first cohort of some 670 subjects, a separate validation cohort made up of 90 to 150 different subjects was used. High-throughput TCR immunosequencing, statistical association of individual TCRs with disease status, and machine learning were combined to predict cytomegalovirus infection status. To study patterns of TCR occurrence, a later analysis re-analyzed previously published TCR beta repertoires from more than 550 donors and added high-resolution HLA genotyping. Rather than drawing on any new phenotypic data, the later analysis identified candidate immune exposures from TCR beta sequences and the way those sequences occurred across donors. An earlier analysis of more than 450 of the donors used high-throughput TCR beta sequencing to judge whether each TCR beta V gene segment behaved as functional or pseudogenic. Alongside the repertoire data, information on donor age, sex, ethnicity and CMV serostatus was compiled. A later genetic analysis used genome-wide SNP genotypes for about 55% of the 666 donors, treating that subset as a discovery cohort. Every repertoire in the discovery cohort had been generated on one and the same sequencing platform. HLA typing included class I and class II loci at four-digit resolution. The number of typed donors differed by locus: about 620-630 for A, B, C, DRB1 and DQB1; some 500 for DQA1; approximately 610 for DPA1; and about 450 for DPB1. Roughly five DR-DQ haplotypes were handled as single units for association and clustering, since linkage in the cohort was strong. On average, roughly 250,000 unique TCR beta nucleotide sequences were sequenced per donor among about 400 genotyped donors of the cohort, with 15% to 20% of those sequences being non-productive. Points the paper makes about the study in general: Three of the identified cytomegalovirus-associated TCR beta chains were confirmed in vitro to be specific for cytomegalovirus antigens. Presence/absence analyses assumed roughly uniform sequencing depth across donors, an assumption that may not hold. Most TCR sequences were observed very rarely across donors, whereas some public TCRs were present in many individuals. In a later analysis, most CMV-associated TCR beta chains were found to appear HLA-restricted, with HLA associations seemingly driven largely by CMV exposure. According to the authors, the approach could potentially be generalized to other disease states and immunological phenotypes. In a later analysis, TCR association rates were found to vary across HLA loci, with the most associated TCRs seen for DRB1 alleles and the fewest for HLA-C alleles. Because HLA typing was missing for some donors at each locus, association tests included only the typed subset. Some IMGT-functional V segments, including TRBV6-2 and TRBV6-3, could not be distinguished by the 87-base-pair reads and were therefore excluded. In a later genetic analysis, a missense DCLRE1C variant was associated with V-gene and J-gene trimming of TCR beta chains, and the association was replicated in an independent cohort. Linkage disequilibrium might explain the correlated functional status among segregating V segments, but an unknown experimental factor could not be excluded. When HLA alleles, especially DR and DQ, strongly co-occurred, attributing TCR associations to individual alleles was difficult. In this cohort, only TCR beta chains were sequenced, and detectable features were limited by the absence of alpha or paired-chain data. The study listed 170 or so TCR beta chains as associated with cytomegalovirus. In an earlier analysis of 587 of the donors, most TCR beta V segments appeared in productive rearrangements about 87% or about 30% of the time, broadly matching IMGT annotations. A group of highly shared sequence variants was considered likely to be a technical artifact of the sequencing pipeline. At a false discovery rate of 0.05, a later analysis linked about 17,000 TCR beta sequences to specific HLA alleles. In a later genetic analysis, fewer N-insertions in productive TCRs were reported among donors in an Asian-associated ancestry cluster than the roughly 700-donor mean. The classifier was reported to diagnose cytomegalovirus status with high specificity and sensitivity in both the original and validation cohorts. For the cohort, immune exposure information was limited to CMV serostatus. According to a later analysis, parvovirus B19, influenza, CMV and Epstein-Barr virus appeared linked to several top co-occurrence clusters. A further reported finding was that TCR beta sequences accurately predicted the HLA-A and HLA-B alleles for most subjects in the first cohort. Compared with equally common non-associated chains, HLA-associated TCR beta chains in a later analysis were more clonally expanded and had lower generation probabilities. Some 16 rarely observed V segments, including chromosome 9 orphons, were excluded from the earlier analysis of several hundred of the donors because counts were too low.

The library came from the immunoSEQ multiplex PCR assay. For the multiplex PCR, a mixture combining 60 forward primers for TCR Vbeta segments and 13 reverse primers for TCR Jbeta segments was used. The CDR3 region of rearranged TCR beta genes was amplified from genomic DNA by a multiplex PCR assay. On the Illumina HiSeq System, the amplified TCR beta libraries were sequenced as 87-base-pair reads. In the paper's pipeline: A later analysis counted approximately 76 million unique TCR beta chains across the 666 repertoires, and 10 million to 12 million of these chains were shared by at least two donors. A nearest-neighbor algorithm error-corrected the raw reads and collapsed the reads into unique sequences, merging closely related sequences to remove PCR and sequencing errors. Alignment of CDR3 sequences to IMGT reference sequences was used to assign V, D and J gene segments. For a sequence to be retained, at least a six-nucleotide match to both a V gene segment and a J gene segment was required. Rearrangements were called productive when the CDR3 lacked stop codons and stayed in frame with V and J; all others were non-productive. CDR3 was defined according to IMGT convention as the region running from the second conserved V-encoded cysteine to the conserved J-encoded phenylalanine. The earlier analysis of about 590 of the donors excluded sequences that lacked an unambiguous match to a single V gene segment. An earlier analysis of 587 of the donors called V segments functional above 56.7% productive rearrangements and segregating when the between-donor standard deviation exceeded 5%. To diagnose cytomegalovirus status from the catalog of TCR beta chain sequences, a statistical classification framework was built. In a later analysis, V and J genes were assigned by comparing TCR nucleotide sequences against IMGT/GENE-DB human TR gene sequences. The TCRdist pipeline was used in a later analysis to assign CDR3 sequences and most-parsimonious VDJ recombination scenarios. In a later analysis, each TCR beta chain was defined by its CDR3 amino acid sequence together with its V-gene family, and reads lacking a unique V-gene family were excluded. In a later analysis, approximately 640 highly shared, low-generation-probability nucleotide sequences were removed to address suspected cross-contamination and a sequencing artifact. For each public chain, a later analysis derived a clonal expansion index from normalized ranks of inferred template counts within each repertoire. Generation probabilities in a later analysis came from a VDJ recombination model fitted to out-of-frame rearrangements, and those results were checked against IGoR. Hypergeometric tests were used in a later analysis to score TCR-TCR, TCR-HLA and TCR-CMV co-occurrence, with a repertoire-size bias correction applied to the TCR pairs. False discovery rates were estimated in a later analysis by permuting HLA or CMV assignments 20 times. In a later analysis, co-occurring TCRs were grouped using DBSCAN, with TCRdist sequence similarity added in when clustering inside HLA-allele-positive subsets. Repertoires with fewer than 30,000 or more than 120,000 public chains were left out of co-occurrence clustering, as were a handful of repertoires with anomalous nucleotide sharing. TCRdb mirrors the immuneACCESS table, restricted to in-frame sequences. Some clones are absent from its copies; in checked studies, under half trace to an unresolved V gene, and the reason for the others is unknown. Clone size and the V and J calls come from that table; the DNA yielded D and trimming. Recorded for this sample are some 190,000 clones; approximately 80% of them occurred a single time. 13% to 15% of the sample is held by the ten biggest clonotypes.

The cohort was made up of 650 to 700 healthy bone marrow donors. At the time of sampling, every cohort member was nominally healthy, though immune exposures that went unrecorded were likely present. The donor was CMV seropositive and belonged to the group of 270 or so seropositive cohort members. A peripheral blood sample was provided by each donor, and peripheral blood mononuclear cells were used for TCR beta sequencing. The Qiagen DNeasy Blood Extraction Kit was used to extract genomic DNA from the blood cell samples. The chain uses TRBV7-2 and TRBJ2-3; TRBD2 agrees with 9 junctional bases. The source is a woman under 40 in good health and CMV-seropositive. The sample comprised PBMCs. The CDR3 amino acid sequence is: CASSLNGGLAYDTQYF. The bases read TGTGCCAGCAGTCTCAACGGGGGACTAGCATACGATACGCAGTATTTT.